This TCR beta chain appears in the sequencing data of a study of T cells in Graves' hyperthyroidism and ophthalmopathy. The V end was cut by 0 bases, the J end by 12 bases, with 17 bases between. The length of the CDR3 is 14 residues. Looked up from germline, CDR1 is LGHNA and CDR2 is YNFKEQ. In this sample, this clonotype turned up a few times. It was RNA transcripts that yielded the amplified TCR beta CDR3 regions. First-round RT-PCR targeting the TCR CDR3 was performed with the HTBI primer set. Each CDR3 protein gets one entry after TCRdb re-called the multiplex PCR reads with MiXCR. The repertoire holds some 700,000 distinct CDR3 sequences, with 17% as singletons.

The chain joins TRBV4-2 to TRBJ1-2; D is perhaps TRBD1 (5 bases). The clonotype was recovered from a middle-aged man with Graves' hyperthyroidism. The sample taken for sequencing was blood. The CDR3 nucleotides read TGTGCCAGCAGCCAAGATCGGGGCCCAAGATCGCACACCTTC. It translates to CASSQDRGPRSHTF.